A selection of T cell receptor beta chains follows, all from one sample in a study of shared clonotypes between healthy human individuals. Sequenced by immunoSEQ multiplex PCR; TCRdb stores in-frame clones only, minus some. The table lists 2 million to 2.5 million clones, approximately 94% of them singletons. The sample comprised naive CD8+ T cells from PBMCs. The receptors shown here come from a man younger than 35 in good health. Some clones in this sample may be carry-over from other donors' samples. Both conserved end residues are part of each CDR3. Each record gives: J gene, CDR3 length, clone size, V gene, D gene, CDR3 protein, CDR3 DNA. A D gene is named only where the DNA matches it firmly. Only some rows state a clone size, as once, few, many or a class for expanded clones.

>TRBJ2-7|12|NA|TRBV13|NA
CASRGGAYEQYF
TGTGCCAGCCGCGGCGGAGCCTACGAGCAGTACTTC
>TRBJ2-3|16|NA|TRBV9|TRBD1
CASSPARGRGTDTQYF
TGTGCCAGCAGCCCGGCCAGGGGGCGAGGCACAGATACGCAGTATTTT
>TRBJ2-2|14|NA|TRBV15|NA
CATSTNTNTGELFF
TGTGCCACCAGTACGAACACGAACACCGGGGAGCTGTTTTTT
>TRBJ2-1|14|NA|TRBV9|NA
CASSVVSSYNEQFF
TGTGCCAGCAGCGTAGTGAGCTCCTACAATGAGCAGTTCTTC
>TRBJ1-5|13|NA|TRBV27|NA
CASSFQGSQPQHF
TGTGCCAGCAGTTTTCAGGGGAGTCAGCCCCAGCATTTT
>TRBJ1-1|14|NA|TRBV4-1|TRBD1
CASSTGQANTEAFF
TGCGCCAGCAGCACGGGACAGGCGAACACTGAAGCTTTCTTT
>TRBJ2-3|14|NA|TRBV27|NA
CASSPATSTDTQYF
TGTGCCAGCAGTCCCGCGACTAGCACAGATACGCAGTATTTT
>TRBJ1-5|15|once|TRBV9|NA
CASSVGGAYNQPQHF
TGTGCCAGCAGCGTAGGGGGGGCATACAATCAGCCCCAGCATTTT
>TRBJ2-2|15|NA|TRBV4-2|NA
CASSPVVTNTGELFF
TGTGCCAGCAGCCCAGTGGTTACGAACACCGGGGAGCTGTTTTTT
>TRBJ2-1|13|NA|TRBV5-6|NA
CASSLGASNEQFF
TGTGCCAGCAGCTTGGGGGCCTCGAATGAGCAGTTCTTC
>TRBJ1-3|16|NA|TRBV28|NA
CASSFGGASPGNTVYF
TGTGCCAGCAGTTTTGGGGGAGCGTCGCCTGGAAACACCGTATATTTT
>TRBJ2-7|14|NA|TRBV28|NA
CASSLSGRSFEQYF
TGTGCCAGCAGTTTATCTGGTCGTTCATTCGAGCAGTACTTC
>TRBJ2-6|19|once|TRBV9|TRBD1
CASSVEGQRVTSGANVLTF
TGTGCCAGCAGCGTAGAGGGACAGAGAGTAACCTCTGGGGCCAACGTCCTGACTTTC
>TRBJ2-7|15|few|TRBV9|TRBD2
CASSEGLADSYEQYF
TGTGCCAGCAGCGAGGGACTAGCGGACTCCTACGAGCAGTACTTC
>TRBJ2-7|13|NA|TRBV6-1|NA
CASSPRQLYEQYF
TGTGCCAGCAGTCCTAGACAGCTCTACGAGCAGTACTTC
>TRBJ2-7|14|NA|TRBV19|TRBD2
CASQLAGETYEQYF
TGTGCCAGCCAACTAGCGGGAGAGACCTACGAGCAGTACTTC
>TRBJ2-3|16|NA|TRBV27|TRBD1
CAISALQGQGPDTQYF
TGTGCCATCTCCGCCCTCCAGGGACAGGGGCCAGATACGCAGTATTTT
>TRBJ1-1|15|once|TRBV19|NA
CASSMGEILNTEAFF
TGTGCCAGTAGTATGGGGGAGATCTTGAACACTGAAGCTTTCTTT
>TRBJ2-5|14|NA|TRBV14|TRBD2
CASSQASGEETQYF
TGTGCCAGCAGCCAAGCTAGCGGCGAAGAGACCCAGTACTTC
>TRBJ2-3|16|NA|TRBV9|NA
CASSVVSGASRDTQYF
TGTGCCAGCAGCGTAGTATCAGGGGCTAGTCGGGATACGCAGTATTTT
>TRBJ2-1|15|NA|TRBV18|TRBD2
CASSTGLAQYNEQFF
TGTGCCAGCTCAACGGGACTAGCGCAATACAATGAGCAGTTCTTC
>TRBJ2-5|11|once|TRBV28|NA
CASSLSETQYF
TGTGCCAGCAGTTTGTCGGAGACCCAGTACTTC
>TRBJ1-1|17|NA|TRBV11-1|TRBD1
CASSLADRGWGNTEAFF
TGTGCCAGCAGCTTAGCGGACAGGGGATGGGGGAACACTGAAGCTTTCTTT
>TRBJ1-2|13|NA|TRBV14|NA
CASSPGRNYGYTF
TGTGCCAGCAGCCCCGGACGGAACTATGGCTACACCTTC
>TRBJ2-3|15|NA|TRBV11-2|TRBD2
CASSHGGGRSDTQYF
TGTGCCAGCAGCCATGGGGGGGGGAGATCAGATACGCAGTATTTT
>TRBJ2-1|12|NA|TRBV9|NA
CASSPPHNEQFF
TGTGCCAGCAGCCCTCCCCACAATGAGCAGTTCTTC
>TRBJ2-3|16|NA|TRBV28|TRBD1
CASSTSDRGSLSTQYF
TGTGCCAGCAGTACCTCAGACAGGGGATCTTTGTCTACGCAGTATTTT
>TRBJ2-1|16|NA|TRBV4-3|TRBD2
CASSQDKLAGLDEQFF
TGCGCCAGCAGCCAAGATAAACTAGCGGGACTCGATGAGCAGTTCTTC
>TRBJ2-7|14|NA|TRBV19|TRBD1
CASSRLGGTYEQYF
TGTGCCAGTAGTAGGTTAGGGGGCACCTACGAGCAGTACTTC
>TRBJ2-7|15|NA|TRBV7-8|TRBD2
CASSSEGSGDYEQYF
TGTGCCAGCAGCTCCGAGGGTAGCGGGGATTACGAGCAGTACTTC
>TRBJ2-1|14|NA|TRBV7-2|NA
CASSLWGRGDEQFF
TGTGCCAGCAGCTTATGGGGACGAGGGGATGAGCAGTTCTTC
>TRBJ2-7|14|NA|TRBV27|NA
CASSLNSRLYEQYF
TGTGCCAGCAGTTTGAACAGCCGTCTTTACGAGCAGTACTTC
>TRBJ1-5|11|NA|TRBV7-2|NA
CASSQDTAQHF
TGTGCCAGCAGCCAGGACACGGCCCAGCATTTT
>TRBJ2-6|19|NA|TRBV9|TRBD1
CASSVGTGVQVPGANVLTF
TGTGCCAGCAGCGTAGGGACAGGCGTGCAGGTCCCTGGGGCCAACGTCCTGACTTTC
>TRBJ2-7|13|NA|TRBV27|NA
CASSLSAAYEQYF
TGTGCCAGCAGTTTATCAGCGGCCTACGAGCAGTACTTC
>TRBJ2-2|13|few|TRBV7-3|NA
CASSLIGAGELFF
TGTGCCAGCAGCTTAATTGGGGCCGGGGAGCTGTTTTTT
>TRBJ2-3|15|once|TRBV5-6|TRBD2
CASSFSAGAADTQYF
TGTGCCAGCAGCTTTTCGGCGGGAGCGGCAGATACGCAGTATTTT
>TRBJ2-1|15|once|TRBV7-8|NA
CASSLSSIPYNEQFF
TGTGCCAGCAGCTTATCTAGCATTCCCTACAATGAGCAGTTCTTC
>TRBJ2-2|15|NA|TRBV11-2|NA
CASSLDSGGPGELFF
TGTGCCAGCAGCTTAGATAGTGGGGGTCCCGGGGAGCTGTTTTTT
>TRBJ2-3|17|NA|TRBV7-7|TRBD2
CASSSTPGLAGVSTQYF
TGTGCCAGCAGCTCGACGCCGGGACTAGCGGGAGTCAGTACGCAGTATTTT